The clone carrying this T cell receptor beta chain was recorded once. This sample was taken from a study of blood T cells in healthy people across ages. PCR was performed a second time for about 6 to 11 cycles using a sample-barcoded 5' primer and a J-beta primer mix. TCRdb analysed the 5' RACE reads with MiXCR anew, one entry per CDR3 protein. The sample has hundreds of thousands of distinct CDR3 sequences; roughly 64% are singletons. Sequences were obtained from blood. The TCR originated in a man younger than 45 in good health.

CDR3 nucleotide sequence: TGTGCCACCAGCAGAGAAACGGACGGTTCCTACGAGCAGTACTTC. It encodes CATSRETDGSYEQYF. This rearrangement joins TRBV15 to TRBJ2-7, with D unclear. V was clipped by 0 bases and J by 1 base, with 10 bases between them. The CDR3 runs 15 residues. Germline V gene data show CDR1 as LNHNV and CDR2 as YYDKDF (reference sequence). Based on the CDR3 plus reference TRBV15 and TRBJ2-7, the full variable domain is DAMVIQNPRYQVTQFGKPVTLSCSQTLNHNVMYWYQQKSSQAPKLLFHYYDKDFNNEADTPDNFQSRRPNTSFCFLDIRSPGLGDTAMYLCATSRETDGSYEQYFGPGTRLTVT.